A single sample is the source of the 21 T cell receptor beta chains below, sequenced in a study of blood T cell repertoires in COVID-19. The table came from immunoSEQ multiplex PCR; TCRdb's copy has only in-frame clones and leaves some out. The table has approximately 200,000 clones, less than 85% seen once; the top ten hold 3.2%. Sequencing input: PBMCs or T cells enriched from blood (not recorded which). These receptors all stem from a young woman who had recovered from COVID-19.

There are a few counts of this clone. This sequence joins TRBV23-1 and TRBJ2-1; D may be TRBD1 (5 bases). TRBV23-1 is known as an ORF, though its function is uncertain. The CDR3 has 12 residues. V was trimmed by 4 bases and J by 6 bases, leaving 7 bases between them. The CDR3 protein is CASSPGSNEQFF. CDR3 sequence (DNA): TGCGCCAGCAGTCCAGGGTCCAATGAGCAGTTCTTC.

The gene calls are TRBV19 and TRBJ1-4; D is unresolved. Germline CDR1 and CDR2: LNHDA and SQIVND (reference sequence). The CDR3 totals 15 residues. Trimming removed 5 bases from V and 0 bases from J, with 10 bases in between. The CDR3 region is CASSGRVATNEKLFF. CDR3 DNA: TGTGCCAGTAGTGGCCGGGTTGCAACTAATGAAAAACTGTTTTTT.

Only a few counts were recorded for this clone. The genes are TRBV19 and TRBJ1-6, with D unresolved. There are 13 residues in the CDR3. Trimming removed 6 bases from V and 5 bases from J, with 8 bases in between. The germline CDR1 and CDR2 sequences are LNHDA and SQIVND (reference sequence). The CDR3 sequence is CASRTGNNSPLHF. CDR3 DNA sequence: TGTGCCAGTAGGACGGGGAATAATTCACCCCTCCACTTT.

This chain uses TRBV2 with TRBJ1-2; 7 positions agree with TRBD1. This CDR3 is built from 13 residues. The ends lost 8 bases at V and 5 bases at J; junction bases unmatched: 8. The germline V gene has CDR1 SNHLY and CDR2 FYNNEI. The chain's CDR3 is CASRAGQTYGYTF. In DNA form, the CDR3 reads TGTGCCAGCCGCGCGGGACAGACTTATGGCTACACCTTC.

This clone was counted only a few times. The chain uses TRBV15 and TRBJ2-7, with D maybe TRBD2 (6 bases). CDR3 length equals 15 residues. In germline, CDR1 is LNHNV, CDR2 YYDKDF (reference sequence). V gave up 1 base and J gave up 6 bases, with 16 bases separating them. In nucleotides, the CDR3 is TGTGCCACCAGCAGAGGGGGGGTTTCGGGGCGCGAGCAGTACGTC. Translation gives CATSRGGVSGREQYV.

V is TRBV11-2 and J is TRBJ2-2, with D maybe TRBD2 (7 bases). The CDR3 has 17 residues. The V gene's germline CDR1 is SGHAT and CDR2 FQNNGV. V lost 1 base and J 4 bases, leaving 16 bases between the germline ends. CDR3 DNA sequence: TGTGCCAGCAGCTTAGGGGAATGGGGGGGCGGCACCGGGGAGCTGTTTTTT. It encodes CASSLGEWGGGTGELFF.

Worth noting for this clone: The same CDR3 arises from other DNA sequences in this sample as well. The chain links TRBV9 to TRBJ2-2; TRBD2 matches at 12 bases. This CDR3 has 15 amino acids. J gave up 6 bases and V 3 bases, and 3 bases lay outside the gene matches. CDR1 and CDR2 from the germline V gene are SGDLS and YYNGEE. The DNA for the CDR3 is TGTGCCAGCAGCGCTAGCGGGGGGGCCGCCGGGGAGCTGTTTTTT. Translation gives CASSASGGAAGELFF.

V is TRBV2 and J is TRBJ1-3; 10 nucleotides match TRBD1. Per the germline V gene, CDR1 is SNHLY and CDR2 is FYNNEI. The ends lost 6 bases at V and 3 bases at J; junction bases unmatched: 5. The CDR3 has 15 residues. CDR3 coding DNA: TGTGCCAGCAGCCTGACAGGGGGCGATGGAAACACCATATATTTT. Translated, it gives CASSLTGGDGNTIYF.

This chain uses TRBV7-2 with TRBJ2-7, with 12 bases aligning to TRBD1. Germline values: CDR1 SGHTA, CDR2 FQGNSA. The CDR3 length is 15 residues. V shed 5 bases and J 7 bases; nucleotides not matched to a gene: 9. CDR3: CASSPGQGATREQYV. The CDR3 region has the DNA TGTGCCAGCAGCCCGGGACAGGGGGCTACGAGGGAGCAGTACGTC.

The V call is TRBV5-6, the J call TRBJ2-7, with a weak D call TRBD2 (6 bases). In germline, CDR1 is SGHDT, CDR2 YYEEEE. Trimming pared 2 bases from V and 7 bases from J, leaving 16 bases between. The length of the CDR3 is 14 residues. The CDR3 DNA reads TGTGCCAGCAGCTTTTGGGACTGGCTGGGGGAGCAGTACGTC. Amino acid sequence: CASSFWDWLGEQYV.

This clone has more than one count but fewer than ten. This chain uses TRBV5-1 with TRBJ1-3; 7 nucleotides agree with TRBD1. The CDR3 sequence is 18 residues long. V lost 4 bases and J lost 2; bases outside the gene matches: 15. CDR1 is SGHRS, CDR2 YFSETQ, per germline. CDR3 sequence reads: CASSDPRTGGITGNTIYF. The CDR3 DNA sequence: TGCGCCAGCAGCGATCCTCGGACAGGAGGGATAACTGGAAACACCATATATTTT.

The chain is built from TRBV7-3 and TRBJ2-2, with D perhaps TRBD1 (5 bases). V was cut by 5 bases and J by 4 bases, with 11 bases left in between. Germline V gives CDR1 SGHTA, CDR2 FQGTGA. This CDR3 region has 14 residues. Here the CDR3 reads CASSLGHTTGELFF. Here the CDR3 DNA reads TGTGCCAGCAGCCTCGGACACACCACCGGGGAGCTGTTTTTT.

This clone has only one observation. This chain uses TRBV10-3 with TRBJ2-5, with 7 nucleotides matching TRBD2. V was pared by 10 bases and J by 4 bases, with 9 bases of the junction left unmatched. Germline V gene sequence: CDR1 ENHRY, CDR2 SYGVKD. The CDR3 runs 13 residues. The CDR3 region has the DNA TGTGCCACCCAGACTAGCATTGCAGAGACCCAGTACTTC. As protein: CATQTSIAETQYF.

The gene calls are TRBV5-1 and TRBJ2-7; 11 nucleotides align to TRBD1. Germline values: CDR1 SGHRS, CDR2 YFSETQ. This CDR3 is 14 amino acids long. J gave up 4 bases and V 4 bases, and 4 bases lay outside the gene matches. The chain's CDR3 is CASSPGDRGYEQYF. DNA for the CDR3: TGCGCCAGCAGCCCAGGGGACAGGGGGTACGAGCAGTACTTC.

For the CDR3, the DNA is TGTGCCAGCAGTGAAATCCCAGGGAATTCACCCCTCCACTTT. Amino acids: CASSEIPGNSPLHF. The chain is built from TRBV6-1 and TRBJ1-6, with a possible D match to TRBD1 (5 bases). From germline, CDR1 is MNHNS and CDR2 SASEGT. V was cut by 2 bases and J by 7 bases, with 9 bases left in between. The CDR3 loop spans 14 amino acids.

This chain joins TRBV12-5 and TRBJ2-4, with D possibly TRBD1 on 6 matching bases. Trimming stripped 4 bases from V and 0 bases from J, with 10 bases between. In germline, CDR1 is LGHNT, CDR2 FRNRAP. This CDR3 region has 15 residues. The CDR3 loop is CASGSGQLAKNIQYF. CDR3 coding DNA: TGTGCTAGTGGTTCCGGACAGCTAGCCAAAAACATTCAGTACTTC.

The rearrangement joins TRBV5-5 to TRBJ2-5, with TRBD1 matching over 7 bases. The trim removed 3 bases at V and 5 bases at J, leaving 7 bases unmatched. The CDR3 totals 14 residues. Germline lookup yields CDR1 SGHKS and CDR2 YYEKEE (reference sequence). Here the CDR3 reads CASSSPDRVETQYF. In nucleotides, the CDR3 is TGTGCCAGCAGCTCCCCCGACAGGGTTGAGACCCAGTACTTC.

This rearrangement joins TRBV5-5 to TRBJ2-7; D is undetermined. Per the germline V gene, CDR1 is SGHKS and CDR2 is YYEKEE (reference sequence). The germline V and J ends were trimmed by 4 bases and 3 bases, with 14 bases remaining between them. This CDR3 is built from 14 residues. The CDR3 DNA follows: TGTGCCAGCAGCCCAGGATTCGACGACTACGAGCAGTACTTC. Translated: CASSPGFDDYEQYF.

V gene TRBV19 combines with J gene TRBJ1-5; perhaps TRBD1 as D (5 bases). CDR1 LNHDA and CDR2 SQIVND come from the germline V gene (reference sequence). The CDR3 has 14 residues. V lost 9 bases and J 0 bases, leaving 12 bases between the germline ends. CDR3 in DNA: TGTGCCAGCGTGACAGAGTATAGCAATCAGCCCCAGCATTTT. The encoded protein is CASVTEYSNQPQHF.

V is TRBV28 and J is TRBJ1-5; possible D gene TRBD1, 5 bases. Per the germline V gene, CDR1 is MDHEN and CDR2 is SYDVKM. V lost 7 bases to trimming and J lost 2 bases, with 9 bases between them. The CDR3 runs 13 residues. CDR3: CASTRGGNQPQHF. DNA of the CDR3: TGTGCCAGCACAAGGGGCGGCAATCAGCCCCAGCATTTT.

In DNA form, the CDR3 reads TGTGCCAGCCCCCTCGCAGGGGGCTTCACCGGGGAGCTGTTTTTT. This translates into CASPLAGGFTGELFF. The rearrangement uses TRBV18 and TRBJ2-2; 8 nucleotides agree with TRBD1. V lost 8 bases and J lost 4; bases outside the gene matches: 9. This CDR3 is 15 amino acids long. Germline V lookup: CDR1 KGHSH, CDR2 LQKENI.